What follows are 11 T cell receptor beta chains derived from one specimen sequenced in a study of CD8+CD57+ T cells in acquired aplastic anemia. Genomic DNA served as template for TCR beta VDJ and CDR3 profiling. TCRdb re-analysed the reads in MiXCR, keeping a single row per CDR3 protein. The top ten clones hold approximately 3.9% of a sample with hundreds of thousands of distinct CDR3 sequences, around 68% of them seen once. The source material was sorted CD4+, CD8+, or CD8+CD57+ T cells (not recorded which) from PBMCs. Receptors originate from a human donor in good health, serving as a control.

About this clonotype: Because the CDR3 is missing its conserved closing phenylalanine or tryptophan, this is likely a read error. The chain recombines TRBV29-1 with TRBJ1-2; D is undetermined. V was pared by 8 bases and J by 4 bases, with 11 bases between. The CDR3 has 11 amino acids. Germline V gene lookup returns CDR1 SQVTM and CDR2 ANQGSEA. The CDR3 region is CSLVGGYGYTL. The CDR3 nucleotides are TGCAGCTTGGTTGGCGGCTATGGCTACACCCTC.

The chain carries TRBV7-9 and TRBJ2-1; D is perhaps TRBD2 (6 bases). Germline V CDR1 and CDR2: SEHNR, FQNEAQ (reference sequence). This CDR3 comprises 15 residues. The V and J ends lost 4 bases and 16 bases respectively, with 26 bases between them. The CDR3 reads CASSSAGQDTQYYFF. The CDR3 DNA reads as TGTGCCAGCAGCTCCGCGGGGCAAGACACCCAGTACTACTTCTTC.

This clonotype was counted many times. The V call is TRBV10-3, the J call TRBJ1-2, with 9 bases fitting TRBD1. This CDR3 spans 13 amino acids. Germline V gene sequence: CDR1 ENHRY, CDR2 SYGVKD. V was pared by 6 bases and J by 8 bases, with 7 bases of the junction left unmatched. This chain's CDR3 is CAISPDRGGGYTF. CDR3 coding DNA: TGTGCCATCAGCCCGGACAGGGGTGGGGGCTACACCTTC.

This clonotype occurred many times. The chain couples TRBV6-5 to TRBJ2-5; D may match TRBD1 or TRBD2 (5 bases each). Germline assignment: CDR1 MNHEY and CDR2 SVGAGI. V lost 6 bases to trimming and J lost 1 base, with 9 bases between them. CDR3 length: 13 residues. The CDR3 spells CASRPGSQETQYF. The CDR3 DNA sequence: TGTGCCAGCAGACCAGGGAGCCAAGAGACCCAGTACTTC.

The chain is built from TRBV7-6 and TRBJ2-7, with no clear D. CDR1 is SGHVS and CDR2 is FNYEAQ in the germline V gene. The CDR3 is made up of 16 amino acids. The V end lost 0 bases, the J end lost 0 bases, and 12 bases lay between the germline ends. CDR3 sequence reads: CASSLADDTGSYEQYF. Here the CDR3 DNA reads TGTGCCAGCAGCTTAGCTGACGACACGGGCTCCTACGAGCAGTACTTC. Full variable domain (remainder filled in from reference TRBV7-6 and TRBJ2-7): GAGVSQSPRYKVTKRGQDVALRCDPISGHVSLYWYRQALGQGPEFLTYFNYEAQQDKSGLPNDRFSAERPEGSISTLTIQRTEQRDSAMYRCASSLADDTGSYEQYFGPGTRLTVT.

This clonotype has just one count. The CDR3 does not end in the conserved phenylalanine or tryptophan, so this is likely a read error. Because the CDR3's place on the DNA is in doubt, the DNA is left out and the CDR3 is given as listed by TCRdb. CDR3: CASRRRELTGEYY. This chain connects TRBV2 to TRBJ2-7; TRBD2 is taken as the D call from the table, unchecked against the DNA. The CDR3 has 13 residues if both end residues are counted. The V gene's germline CDR1 is SNHLY and CDR2 FYNNEI.

Regarding this clonotype: An end of the junction does not agree with germline; a read error may underlie this. This chain joins TRBV2 and TRBJ1-1; TRBD1 aligns across 7 bases. This CDR3 spans 15 amino acids. The germline V gene has CDR1 SNHLY and CDR2 FYNNEI. The CDR3, as DNA: TGTGCCAGCAGTGTATGGGACAGAACAGGCACAGATACGCAGTTT. Its protein product is CASSVWDRTGTDTQF.

The chain combines TRBV2 with TRBJ2-1, with D maybe TRBD2 (5 bases). Deletions cut 5 bases from V and 5 bases from J, with 16 bases between. Looked up from germline, CDR1 is SNHLY and CDR2 is FYNNEI. The length of the CDR3 is 15 residues. This CDR3 reads CASSSEAAGNNEQFF. The CDR3 DNA sequence: TGTGCCAGCAGTTCGGAAGCGGCGGGCAACAATGAGCAGTTCTTC.

This clonotype has at least ten counts. The V call is TRBV5-1, the J call TRBJ2-2; D perhaps matches TRBD1 (5 bases). Between the trimmed V and J ends, which lost 0 bases and 1 base, there was a span of 7 bases. The CDR3 contains 15 residues. In germline, CDR1 is SGHRS, CDR2 YFSETQ. The chain's CDR3 is CASSLAGQNTGELFF. CDR3 sequence (DNA): TGCGCCAGCAGCTTGGCCGGACAGAACACCGGGGAGCTGTTTTTT.

V gene TRBV7-8 combines with J gene TRBJ2-7; possibly TRBD1 for D (8 bases). Trimming took off 3 bases at V and 5 bases at J, with 20 bases between the two ends. The CDR3 extends over 16 amino acids. Germline lookup yields CDR1 SGHVS and CDR2 FQNEAQ. CDR3: CASSLDRGGRGHEQYF. Written as DNA, the CDR3 is TGTGCCAGCAGCTTGGATCGCGGGGGCAGGGGGCACGAGCAGTACTTC.

The chain is built from TRBV12-3 or TRBV12-4 and TRBJ2-7; D not certain. V was shortened by 6 bases and J by 5 bases, with 11 bases between the two germline ends. The length of the CDR3 is 12 residues. The CDR3 sequence is CASSPQVNEQYF. In DNA form, the CDR3 reads TGTGCCAGCAGCCCGCAGGTCAACGAGCAGTACTTC.